This T cell receptor (beta chain) was identified during a study of blood T cell repertoires in COVID-19. Study-wide background: Sample material is recorded as cDNA or gDNA derived from T cells, B-cell-depleted T cells, or PBMCs.

Under the authors' procedure: Using reference gene primer amplification, nucleated cell counts were estimated. Only in-frame clones appear in the TCRdb table, and some are missing; sequencing was by immunoSEQ multiplex PCR. The V and J calls and clone size were taken over from that table, and D and trimming were inferred from the DNA. The sample has 70,000 to 75,000 clones, 79% seen once. The CDR3 has 15 residues. V shed 1 base and J 9 bases; nucleotides not matched to a gene: 8. Germline CDR1 and CDR2: SGHNT and YYREEE (reference sequence). This clonotype was sampled from a man in his sixties with active or convalescent COVID-19. Sequenced sample: peripheral blood. The chain has TRBV5-4 and TRBJ2-1; 9 nucleotides match TRBD2. The CDR3 reads CASSLNLAGRGEQFF. In DNA, the CDR3 is TGTGCCAGCAGCTTGAATCTAGCGGGGCGGGGTGAGCAGTTCTTC.